The rows below give T cell receptor beta chains drawn from one sample of a study of T cell responses to AZD1222 COVID-19 vaccine. Method: immunoSEQ multiplex PCR; TCRdb's copy keeps in-frame clones and lacks some. Among 150,000 or so clones, about nine tenths were seen once, and the ten largest hold around 3.1%. The material was peripheral blood, obtained on day 0 of AZD1222 vaccination. These receptors were collected from an adult in good health. Each CDR3 is given with its conserved first and last residue. The order of the fields is CDR3 protein, CDR3 DNA, J gene, D gene, clone size, V gene. A D gene is named only where the DNA matches it firmly. Expanded clones are given a class, and other clones once, few, many or no size at all.

cdr3_aa: CASSQSWGGGNQPQHF; cdr3_nt: TGCGCCAGCAGCCAGTCATGGGGGGGAGGCAATCAGCCCCAGCATTTT; j_call: TRBJ1-5; d_call: NA; clone_size: NA; v_call: TRBV4-3
cdr3_aa: CASSLATGPYEQYF; cdr3_nt: TGTGCCAGCAGCTTAGCGACCGGGCCCTACGAGCAGTACTTC; j_call: TRBJ2-7; d_call: NA; clone_size: NA; v_call: TRBV5-4
cdr3_aa: CASSEGQEVQGYTF; cdr3_nt: TGTGCCAGCAGCGAGGGACAGGAAGTACAAGGCTACACCTTC; j_call: TRBJ1-2; d_call: TRBD1; clone_size: NA; v_call: TRBV9
cdr3_aa: CASRDQQGGEQYF; cdr3_nt: TGTGCCAGCAGGGATCAGCAGGGGGGGGAGCAGTATTTT; j_call: TRBJ2-3; d_call: NA; clone_size: NA; v_call: TRBV6-5
cdr3_aa: CASSDETENNSPLHF; cdr3_nt: TGTGCCAGCAGTGACGAGACAGAAAATAATTCACCCCTCCACTTT; j_call: TRBJ1-6; d_call: NA; clone_size: NA; v_call: TRBV6-1
cdr3_aa: CASRPSMDGYTF; cdr3_nt: TGTGCCAGCAGACCTAGTATGGATGGCTACACCTTC; j_call: TRBJ1-2; d_call: NA; clone_size: NA; v_call: TRBV6-6
cdr3_aa: CASSAPKPQQYF; cdr3_nt: TGTGCCAGCAGCGCACCAAAACCACAGCAGTACTTC; j_call: TRBJ2-7; d_call: NA; clone_size: NA; v_call: TRBV6-2/TRBV6-3
cdr3_aa: CASSQSGTGSGGYGYTF; cdr3_nt: TGTGCCAGCAGTCAATCCGGGACAGGGAGTGGAGGGTATGGCTACACCTTC; j_call: TRBJ1-2; d_call: TRBD1; clone_size: NA; v_call: TRBV6-6
cdr3_aa: CASSLQGATGELFF; cdr3_nt: TGTGCCAGCAGCCTACAGGGCGCCACCGGGGAGCTGTTTTTT; j_call: TRBJ2-2; d_call: NA; clone_size: NA; v_call: TRBV11-1
cdr3_aa: CASSLRGGGEKLFF; cdr3_nt: TGTGCCAGCAGCTTAAGGGGGGGAGGTGAAAAACTGTTTTTT; j_call: TRBJ1-4; d_call: NA; clone_size: once; v_call: TRBV5-4
cdr3_aa: CASSYLQGDTEAFF; cdr3_nt: TGTGCCAGCTCTTACCTACAGGGAGACACTGAAGCTTTCTTT; j_call: TRBJ1-1; d_call: NA; clone_size: NA; v_call: TRBV18
cdr3_aa: CASGKGTGNTEAFF; cdr3_nt: TGTGCTAGTGGTAAGGGGACAGGGAACACTGAAGCTTTCTTT; j_call: TRBJ1-1; d_call: TRBD1; clone_size: once; v_call: TRBV12-5
cdr3_aa: CASSGQMNTEAFF; cdr3_nt: TGTGCCAGCAGTGGACAGATGAACACTGAAGCTTTCTTT; j_call: TRBJ1-1; d_call: NA; clone_size: NA; v_call: TRBV2
cdr3_aa: CASSPPGINSPLHF; cdr3_nt: TGTGCCAGCAGCCCCCCAGGTATCAATTCACCCCTCCACTTT; j_call: TRBJ1-6; d_call: NA; clone_size: NA; v_call: TRBV7-2
cdr3_aa: CASSPLLRSNEQFF; cdr3_nt: TGTGCCAGCAGCCCACTCCTCCGGAGCAATGAGCAGTTCTTC; j_call: TRBJ2-1; d_call: NA; clone_size: NA; v_call: TRBV7-9
cdr3_aa: CASSYPQGTTEAFF; cdr3_nt: TGTGCCAGCAGTTATCCCCAGGGGACCACTGAAGCTTTCTTT; j_call: TRBJ1-1; d_call: NA; clone_size: NA; v_call: TRBV6-6
cdr3_aa: CASSIRDINTDTQYF; cdr3_nt: TGTGCCAGTAGTATCCGGGACATAAACACAGATACGCAGTATTTT; j_call: TRBJ2-3; d_call: NA; clone_size: NA; v_call: TRBV19
cdr3_aa: CASSLGWQAYYEQYF; cdr3_nt: TGTGCCAGCAGTTTAGGTTGGCAGGCCTACTACGAGCAGTACTTC; j_call: TRBJ2-7; d_call: NA; clone_size: NA; v_call: TRBV27
cdr3_aa: CASSLGQGNTEAFF; cdr3_nt: TGTGCCAGCAGCTTGGGACAGGGGAACACTGAAGCTTTCTTT; j_call: TRBJ1-1; d_call: TRBD1; clone_size: NA; v_call: TRBV7-8
cdr3_aa: CASSPGQGEPINTEAFF; cdr3_nt: TGTGCCAGCTCACCGGGACAGGGGGAGCCCATTAACACTGAAGCTTTCTTT; j_call: TRBJ1-1; d_call: TRBD1; clone_size: NA; v_call: TRBV18
cdr3_aa: CASSMDRVNTEAFF; cdr3_nt: TGTGCCAGTAGTATGGACAGGGTGAACACTGAAGCTTTCTTT; j_call: TRBJ1-1; d_call: TRBD1; clone_size: NA; v_call: TRBV19
cdr3_aa: CASRSGLGDEQFF; cdr3_nt: TGTGCCAGCAGGTCCGGGCTCGGAGATGAGCAGTTCTTC; j_call: TRBJ2-1; d_call: NA; clone_size: NA; v_call: TRBV6-5
cdr3_aa: CASSLIGYEQYF; cdr3_nt: TGCGCCAGCAGCTTGATAGGTTACGAGCAGTACTTC; j_call: TRBJ2-7; d_call: NA; clone_size: NA; v_call: TRBV5-1
cdr3_aa: CASGLGGTNSPLHF; cdr3_nt: TGTGCCAGCGGCCTCGGGGGAACAAATTCACCCCTCCACTTT; j_call: TRBJ1-6; d_call: NA; clone_size: NA; v_call: TRBV6-2/TRBV6-3
cdr3_aa: CASRRAGDQQYF; cdr3_nt: TGTGCCAGCCGGAGGGCGGGGGACCAGCAGTACTTC; j_call: TRBJ2-7; d_call: TRBD2; clone_size: NA; v_call: TRBV6-5
cdr3_aa: CASSMRQGRTGELFF; cdr3_nt: TGTGCCAGTAGTATGCGACAGGGTCGGACCGGGGAGCTGTTTTTT; j_call: TRBJ2-2; d_call: TRBD1; clone_size: NA; v_call: TRBV19
cdr3_aa: CASRPHRQPQPSTDTQYF; cdr3_nt: TGCGCCAGCAGGCCGCACAGACAGCCTCAACCTAGCACAGATACGCAGTATTTT; j_call: TRBJ2-3; d_call: NA; clone_size: NA; v_call: TRBV23-1
cdr3_aa: CASSRDSENSPLHF; cdr3_nt: TGTGCCAGCAGCCGGGACTCGGAGAATTCACCCCTCCACTTT; j_call: TRBJ1-6; d_call: NA; clone_size: NA; v_call: TRBV7-2
cdr3_aa: CASSATVLASGEQYF; cdr3_nt: TGTGCCAGCAGCGCGACGGTGCTAGCGTCAGGCGAGCAGTACTTC; j_call: TRBJ2-7; d_call: NA; clone_size: NA; v_call: TRBV9
cdr3_aa: CASSLVGSVDQPQHF; cdr3_nt: TGCGCCAGCAGCTTGGTAGGGTCTGTGGATCAGCCCCAGCATTTT; j_call: TRBJ1-5; d_call: NA; clone_size: once; v_call: TRBV5-1
cdr3_aa: CASSPDRGSNQPQHF; cdr3_nt: TGTGCCAGCAGCCCGGACAGGGGAAGCAATCAGCCCCAGCATTTT; j_call: TRBJ1-5; d_call: TRBD1; clone_size: NA; v_call: TRBV6-5
cdr3_aa: CASIGIVNSPLHF; cdr3_nt: TGTGCCAGCATTGGGATCGTTAATTCACCCCTCCACTTT; j_call: TRBJ1-6; d_call: NA; clone_size: NA; v_call: TRBV2
cdr3_aa: CASSLDRLGLYGYTF; cdr3_nt: TGTGCCAGCAGCCTCGACAGACTAGGGCTCTATGGCTACACCTTC; j_call: TRBJ1-2; d_call: NA; clone_size: NA; v_call: TRBV7-2
cdr3_aa: CASRLTPFGNTIYF; cdr3_nt: TGCGCCAGCAGGCTCACTCCGTTTGGAAACACCATATATTTT; j_call: TRBJ1-3; d_call: NA; clone_size: NA; v_call: TRBV5-1
cdr3_aa: CASSPFSGDTGANVLTF; cdr3_nt: TGTGCCAGCAGCCCCTTTAGCGGGGATACTGGGGCCAACGTCCTGACTTTC; j_call: TRBJ2-6; d_call: TRBD2; clone_size: NA; v_call: TRBV7-8
cdr3_aa: CASSTLDRVNSPLHF; cdr3_nt: TGTGCCAGCAGCACCCTGGACAGGGTGAATTCACCCCTCCACTTT; j_call: TRBJ1-6; d_call: TRBD1; clone_size: NA; v_call: TRBV5-8
cdr3_aa: CASTPGRFWVREKLFF; cdr3_nt: TGTGCCAGTACCCCCGGGAGGTTCTGGGTAAGAGAAAAACTGTTTTTT; j_call: TRBJ1-4; d_call: NA; clone_size: NA; v_call: TRBV19
cdr3_aa: CASSEATGDEQYF; cdr3_nt: TGTGCCAGCAGTGAAGCAACGGGGGACGAGCAGTACTTC; j_call: TRBJ2-7; d_call: NA; clone_size: NA; v_call: TRBV2
cdr3_aa: CASSLGRLNTEAFF; cdr3_nt: TGTGCCAGCAGCCTAGGACGGTTGAACACTGAAGCTTTCTTT; j_call: TRBJ1-1; d_call: NA; clone_size: NA; v_call: TRBV7-9